What follows are 31 T cell receptor beta chains derived from one specimen sequenced in a study of T cell responses to AZD1222 COVID-19 vaccine. Sequencing was performed with immunoSEQ multiplex PCR; in TCRdb, only in-frame clones are kept and a portion is missing. The sample lists tens of thousands of clones, 70% to 90% occurring once. The sequenced sample was peripheral blood, obtained 28 days after the second AZD1222 dose. The receptors derive from an adult who received the AZD1222 COVID-19 vaccine.

The chain employs TRBV6-4 and TRBJ1-1; D gene ambiguous. The CDR3 spans 13 residues. Germline loops: CDR1 MRHNA, CDR2 SNTAGT. The germline V and J ends were trimmed by 5 bases and 4 bases, with 11 bases remaining between them. CDR3 bases: TGTGCCAGCAGTCGCGAGGGTGCCACTGAAGCTTTCTTT. This translates into CASSREGATEAFF.

The chain recombines TRBV6-5 with TRBJ2-1, with 8 bases lining up with TRBD1. V shed 3 bases, J shed 3 bases, and the junction held 4 bases outside the gene matches. Germline loops: CDR1 MNHEY, CDR2 SVGAGI. The CDR3 is made up of 15 amino acids. CDR3 amino acids: CASSYLTGVYNEQFF. The DNA for the CDR3 is TGTGCCAGCAGTTATCTGACAGGGGTCTACAATGAGCAGTTCTTC.

The chain has TRBV19 and TRBJ1-1; no definite D call. Germline loops: CDR1 LNHDA, CDR2 SQIVND (reference sequence). CDR3 length: 16 residues. Deletions cut 1 base from V and 4 bases from J, with 16 bases between. The CDR3 DNA is TGTGCCAGTAGTATAGGGAAGGGCGGAAGTCGCACTGAAGCTTTCTTT. Encoded protein: CASSIGKGGSRTEAFF.

J is TRBJ1-3 and V is TRBV2; the match to TRBD1 covers 8 bases. CDR1 SNHLY and CDR2 FYNNEI come from the germline V gene. The CDR3 has 15 residues. Germline trimming cut 5 bases from V and 2 bases from J; bases unmatched to any gene: 5. The CDR3 sequence: CASSPDREAGNTIYF. The DNA for the CDR3 is TGTGCCAGCAGTCCGGACAGGGAGGCTGGAAACACCATATATTTT. Together with reference TRBV2 and TRBJ1-3, the CDR3 gives the full variable domain: EPEVTQTPSHQVTQMGQEVILRCVPISNHLYFYWYRQILGQKVEFLVSFYNNEISEKSEIFDDQFSVERPDGSNFTLKIRSTKLEDSAMYFCASSPDREAGNTIYFGEGSWLTVV.

This chain connects TRBV30 to TRBJ2-5; possibly TRBD1 for D (6 bases). Deletions cut 5 bases from V and 0 bases from J, with 13 bases between. Germline assignment: CDR1 GTSNPN and CDR2 SVGIG (reference sequence). This CDR3 is built from 14 residues. The CDR3 DNA reads as TGTGCCTGGGGGGCAGGGGCGTACCAAGAGACCCAGTACTTC. Its translation: CAWGAGAYQETQYF.

The chain recombines TRBV7-6 with TRBJ2-7; D gene ambiguous. The CDR3 is 13 amino acids. V lost 5 bases, J lost 1 base, and 9 bases lay in between. Germline V gene sequence: CDR1 SGHVS, CDR2 FNYEAQ. Here the CDR3 DNA reads TGTGCCAGCAGCGACACAGCGTCCTACGAGCAGTACTTC. It encodes CASSDTASYEQYF.

J is TRBJ1-5 and V is TRBV5-6; D perhaps matches TRBD1 (6 bases). The germline V and J ends were trimmed by 4 bases and 7 bases, with 15 bases remaining between them. The CDR3 extends over 14 amino acids. Germline values: CDR1 SGHDT, CDR2 YYEEEE. The CDR3 DNA is TGTGCCAGCAGCATACAGGGTTGGAGGCAGCCCCAGCATTTT. As protein: CASSIQGWRQPQHF.

The J gene is TRBJ2-7, the V gene TRBV27; D remains ambiguous. Germline V gives CDR1 MNHEY, CDR2 SMNVEV (reference sequence). CDR3 length: 13 residues. Trimming left V 2 bases short and J 0 bases short, with 5 bases between. This chain's CDR3 is CASSLLPSYEQYF. The CDR3 DNA sequence: TGTGCCAGCAGTTTACTTCCCTCCTACGAGCAGTACTTC.

This clone was recorded once. The J gene is TRBJ2-1, the V gene TRBV11-2; D gene ambiguous. The CDR3 has 15 amino acids. V was clipped by 0 bases and J by 5 bases, with 11 bases between them. The V gene's germline CDR1 is SGHAT and CDR2 FQNNGV. CDR3 coding DNA: TGTGCCAGCAGCTTAGACTACGGCACTAACAATGAGCAGTTCTTC. Residues: CASSLDYGTNNEQFF.

This clone was counted a single time. The rearrangement joins TRBV7-2 to TRBJ1-4, with 8 bases lining up with TRBD1. With V trimmed by 5 bases and J by 7 bases, 6 bases remained unmatched. The CDR3 is made up of 14 amino acids. Germline V lookup: CDR1 SGHTA, CDR2 FQGNSA. CDR3 region: CASSRRTGPEKLFF. The CDR3 DNA sequence: TGTGCCAGCAGCCGCCGGACAGGGCCTGAAAAACTGTTTTTT. Together with reference TRBV7-2 and TRBJ1-4, the CDR3 gives the full variable domain: GAGVSQSPSNKVTEKGKDVELRCDPISGHTALYWYRQSLGQGLEFLIYFQGNSAPDKSGLPSDRFSAERTGGSVSTLTIQRTQQEDSAVYLCASSRRTGPEKLFFGSGTQLSVL.

This clone occurred once. This chain joins TRBV7-3 and TRBJ2-1; 15 bases are a match to TRBD2. Germline V gene lookup returns CDR1 SGHTA and CDR2 FQGTGA. This CDR3 has 16 amino acids. The ends lost 5 bases at V and 8 bases at J; junction bases unmatched: 7. The CDR3 reads CASSPTGTSGRYEQFF. CDR3 in DNA: TGTGCCAGCAGCCCCACCGGGACTAGCGGGAGGTATGAGCAGTTCTTC.

As DNA, the CDR3 is TGTGCCAGCACTGGGACTAGATCCTACGAGCAGTACTTC. Residues: CASTGTRSYEQYF. The genes are TRBV6-5 and TRBJ2-7; 8 nucleotides align to TRBD2. The V segment lost 7 bases and the J segment 1 base; nucleotides outside the gene matches: 3. This CDR3 spans 13 amino acids. CDR1 MNHEY and CDR2 SVGAGI come from the germline V gene.

This rearrangement joins TRBV29-1 to TRBJ1-2; D is possibly TRBD1 (5 bases). The CDR3 sequence is 14 residues long. Per the germline V gene, CDR1 is SQVTM and CDR2 is ANQGSEA. V lost 0 bases, J lost 3 bases, and 11 bases lay in between. The CDR3 DNA reads as TGCAGCGTTGAAGATCTTCAGGGAGACTATGGCTACACCTTC. As protein: CSVEDLQGDYGYTF.

The CDR3 loop reads CASSTTGTGGSPLHF. CDR3 nucleotide sequence: TGTGCCAGCAGTACGACCGGGACAGGGGGTTCACCCCTCCACTTT. This rearrangement joins TRBV6-2 or TRBV6-3 to TRBJ1-6; 11 bases are shared with TRBD1. Germline lookup yields CDR1 MNHEY and CDR2 SVGEGT. The CDR3 loop spans 15 amino acids. The V gene end was trimmed by 5 bases and the J gene end by 9 bases; junction bases not matched to a gene: 6.

V is TRBV7-6 and J is TRBJ1-4; D not resolved. Between the trimmed V and J ends, which lost 4 bases and 4 bases, there was a span of 10 bases. The CDR3 covers 14 residues. The germline V gene has CDR1 SGHVS and CDR2 FNYEAQ. The CDR3: CASSSTVNNEKLFF. For the CDR3, the DNA is TGTGCCAGCAGCTCCACAGTCAATAATGAAAAACTGTTTTTT.

The genes are TRBV29-1 and TRBJ1-1; 10 bases align to TRBD1. V shed 3 bases, J shed 10 bases, and the junction held 5 bases outside the gene matches. Germline loops: CDR1 SQVTM, CDR2 ANQGSEA. The CDR3 sequence is 12 residues long. CDR3 in DNA: TGCAGCGTTGAGGACAGGGGGGGGAGAGCTTTCTTT. Protein product: CSVEDRGGRAFF.

The chain carries TRBV2 and TRBJ1-2, with 12 bases matching TRBD1. Germline loops: CDR1 SNHLY, CDR2 FYNNEI. J gave up 7 bases and V 6 bases, and 9 bases lay outside the gene matches. The CDR3 sequence is 15 residues long. In DNA, the CDR3 is TGTGCCAGCAGGGCCCTGGGACAGGGGGCATCTGGCTACACCTTC. This codes for CASRALGQGASGYTF. The full variable domain, in which reference TRBV2 and TRBJ1-2 provide the parts outside the CDR3, is EPEVTQTPSHQVTQMGQEVILRCVPISNHLYFYWYRQILGQKVEFLVSFYNNEISEKSEIFDDQFSVERPDGSNFTLKIRSTKLEDSAMYFCASRALGQGASGYTFGSGTRLTVV.

The J gene is TRBJ1-2, the V gene TRBV7-2, with D possibly being TRBD1 (6 bases). Trimming cost V 2 bases and J 5 bases, with 18 bases left between them. This CDR3 is 16 amino acids long. Per germline, CDR1 SGHTA and CDR2 FQGNSA. This CDR3 reads CASSLSGGVPMYGYTF. CDR3 DNA sequence: TGTGCCAGCAGCTTATCCGGGGGCGTACCTATGTATGGCTACACCTTC.

This clone was seen just once. The junction departs from the called germline gene at one end, perhaps through a read error. V usage is TRBV7-7 and J usage is TRBJ2-5; TRBD1 matches 8 bases. Germline CDR1 SSHAT, CDR2 FNYEAQ (reference sequence). The CDR3 has 15 residues. The chain's CDR3 is CASSSRTGWQETQYF. The CDR3 nucleotides read TGTGCTAGCAGCTCCCGGACAGGGTGGCAAGAGACCCAGTACTTC.

V is TRBV30 and J is TRBJ2-4, with 12 positions matching TRBD2. The germline CDR1 and CDR2 sequences are GTSNPN and SVGIG (reference sequence). The CDR3 length is 17 residues. Unmatched junction bases numbered 14, after V lost 2 bases and J lost 9 bases. The CDR3 loop reads CAWSLPGLAGPRGIQYF. Here the CDR3 DNA reads TGTGCCTGGAGTCTTCCGGGACTAGCGGGCCCCCGGGGCATTCAGTACTTC.

The CDR3 nucleotides read TGTGCCAGCAGCGTAGTTCAGGGGAAGAACACTGAAGCTTTCTTT. Its protein is CASSVVQGKNTEAFF. The chain links TRBV9 to TRBJ1-1, with D possibly matching TRBD1 (6 bases). The CDR3 is 15 amino acids. The germline V gene has CDR1 SGDLS and CDR2 YYNGEE. V gave up 0 bases and J gave up 1 base, with 10 bases separating them.

Comments on this clone: The junction departs from the called germline gene at one end, perhaps through a read error. V is TRBV7-3 and J is TRBJ1-2; D uncertain. This CDR3 has 11 residues. Looked up from germline, CDR1 is SGHTA and CDR2 is FQGTGA. CDR3 sequence (DNA): TGTGCCAGCAGCTTATGGCCCACTCCGAACTTC. Its translation is CASSLWPTPNF.

On this clone itself: Sequence at one end of the junction differs from germline and may be a read error. The rearrangement joins TRBV7-7 to TRBJ2-5; tentative D call: TRBD2 (6 bases). Germline CDR1 and CDR2: SSHAT and FNYEAQ (reference sequence). This CDR3 region has 15 residues. For the CDR3, the DNA is TGTGCTAGCAGCCCTACCCGGGGGTACCAAGAGACCCAGTACTTC. Translated, it gives CASSPTRGYQETQYF.

The chain carries TRBV15 and TRBJ1-1; 7 bases are a match to TRBD1. Per germline, CDR1 LNHNV and CDR2 YYDKDF (reference sequence). Germline trimming cut 1 base from V and 4 bases from J; bases unmatched to any gene: 6. The CDR3 runs 15 residues. The CDR3 DNA sequence: TGTGCCACCAGCAGAGTAACAGGGGCGGGCACTGAAGCTTTCTTT. Amino acids: CATSRVTGAGTEAFF.

This clone came up once. The J gene is TRBJ2-3, the V gene TRBV5-4; D is uncertain. V lost 3 bases and J lost 5, with 16 bases in between. Per the germline V gene, CDR1 is SGHNT and CDR2 is YYREEE (reference sequence). CDR3 length: 15 amino acids. The chain's CDR3 is CASSSRMETGDTQYF. In DNA, the CDR3 is TGTGCCAGCAGCTCCCGTATGGAGACGGGAGATACGCAGTATTTT.

V is TRBV6-5 and J is TRBJ2-3; no reliable D call. V lost 6 bases and J 2 bases, leaving 9 bases between the germline ends. The CDR3 is 13 amino acids. Germline CDR1 and CDR2: MNHEY and SVGAGI. The CDR3 coding sequence is TGTGCCAGCAGAGTAGACAACACAGATACGCAGTATTTT. Translating gives CASRVDNTDTQYF.

This clone was seen once. The genes are TRBV10-3 and TRBJ1-5; 9 nucleotides match TRBD1. The CDR3 has 15 amino acids. Germline V gene sequence: CDR1 ENHRY, CDR2 SYGVKD. The V and J ends lost 3 bases and 10 bases, in that order; junction bases with no gene match: 10. The CDR3 bases are TGTGCCATCAGTGACGTTGACAGGGGGGGGTATCCCCAGCATTTT. Amino acids: CAISDVDRGGYPQHF.

This clone appeared a single time. This chain connects TRBV19 to TRBJ1-4, with D perhaps matching TRBD1 (5 bases). This CDR3 contains 15 residues. Trimming cost V 7 bases and J 0 bases, with 12 bases left between them. Germline CDR1 LNHDA, CDR2 SQIVND (reference sequence). The DNA of the CDR3 is TGTGCCAGTACTCCGAGGGGCGCAACTAATGAAAAACTGTTTTTT. It yields the protein CASTPRGATNEKLFF.

V is TRBV3-1 (or the pseudogene TRBV3-2) and J is TRBJ2-3; the D is unclear. This CDR3 has 12 residues. The germline V and J ends were trimmed by 2 bases and 6 bases, with 6 bases remaining between them. CDR1 LGHDT and CDR2 YNNKEL come from the germline V gene (reference sequence). The CDR3 protein is CASSQISDTQYF. CDR3 nucleotide sequence: TGTGCCAGCAGCCAAATTTCTGATACGCAGTATTTT.

The genes are TRBV6-5 and TRBJ1-1, with D tentatively TRBD1 (5 bases). V lost 4 bases, J lost 4 bases, and 16 bases lay in between. From germline, CDR1 is MNHEY and CDR2 SVGAGI. The CDR3 consists of 15 residues. CDR3 region: CASSLFGAAFTEAFF. As DNA, the CDR3 is TGTGCCAGCAGTTTGTTCGGGGCGGCCTTCACTGAAGCTTTCTTT.

The rearrangement links TRBV28 to TRBJ1-2, with 10 bases lining up with TRBD1. Germline-derived CDR1 and CDR2 are MDHEN and SYDVKM. This CDR3 is 15 amino acids long. The junction had 5 bases not matched to a gene; V was cut back by 5 bases and J by 2 bases. The CDR3 region has the DNA TGTGCCAGCAGTCCTCAGGGACAGGGGAACTATGGCTACACCTTC. Translation: CASSPQGQGNYGYTF.